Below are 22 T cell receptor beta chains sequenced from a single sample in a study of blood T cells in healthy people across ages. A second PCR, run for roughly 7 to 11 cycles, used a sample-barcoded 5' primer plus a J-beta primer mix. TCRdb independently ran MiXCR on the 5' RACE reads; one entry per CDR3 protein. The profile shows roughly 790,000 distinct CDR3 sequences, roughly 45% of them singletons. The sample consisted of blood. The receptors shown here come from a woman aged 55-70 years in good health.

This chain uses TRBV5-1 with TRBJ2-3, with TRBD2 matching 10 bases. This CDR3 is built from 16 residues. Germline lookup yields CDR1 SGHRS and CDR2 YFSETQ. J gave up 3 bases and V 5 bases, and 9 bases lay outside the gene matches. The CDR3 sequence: CASRQESGGATDTQYF. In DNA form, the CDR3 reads TGCGCCAGCAGACAAGAAAGCGGGGGGGCAACAGATACGCAGTATTTT.

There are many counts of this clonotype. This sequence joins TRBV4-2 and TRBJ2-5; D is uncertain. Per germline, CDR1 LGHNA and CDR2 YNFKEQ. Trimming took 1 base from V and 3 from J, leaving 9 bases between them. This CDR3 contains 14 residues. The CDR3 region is CASSQVGQEETQYF. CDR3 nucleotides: TGTGCCAGCAGCCAAGTGGGCCAAGAAGAGACCCAGTACTTC.

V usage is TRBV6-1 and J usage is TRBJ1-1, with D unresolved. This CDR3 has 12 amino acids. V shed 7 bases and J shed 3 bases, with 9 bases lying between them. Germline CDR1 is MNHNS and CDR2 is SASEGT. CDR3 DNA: TGTGCCAGCATCGACACCTACACTGAAGCTTTCTTT. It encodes CASIDTYTEAFF.

The CDR3 region has the DNA TGTGCCAGCAGCCAAGATGTGGCCGGGGGGGGCATTCAGTACTTC. As protein: CASSQDVAGGGIQYF. The V and J genes are TRBV3-1 and TRBJ2-4; 8 bases align to TRBD2. CDR3 length: 15 residues. The ends lost 0 bases at V and 9 bases at J; junction bases unmatched: 7. CDR1 LGHDT and CDR2 YNNKEL come from the germline V gene (reference sequence). Based on the CDR3 plus reference TRBV3-1 and TRBJ2-4, the full variable domain is DTAVSQTPKYLVTQMGNDKSIKCEQNLGHDTMYWYKQDSKKFLKIMFSYNNKELIINETVPNRFSPKSPDKAHLNLHINSLELGDSAVYFCASSQDVAGGGIQYFGAGTRLSVL.

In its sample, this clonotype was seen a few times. CDR3 DNA sequence: TGCAGTGCTAGTGGGGCTAGCGGGCTACGCTACGAGCAGTACTTC. It codes for CSASGASGLRYEQYF. The V and J genes are TRBV20-1 and TRBJ2-7; 8 nucleotides match TRBD2. The CDR3 runs 15 residues. V lost 3 bases, J lost 3 bases, and 10 bases stayed unmatched. From germline, CDR1 is DFQATT and CDR2 SNEGSKA (reference sequence).

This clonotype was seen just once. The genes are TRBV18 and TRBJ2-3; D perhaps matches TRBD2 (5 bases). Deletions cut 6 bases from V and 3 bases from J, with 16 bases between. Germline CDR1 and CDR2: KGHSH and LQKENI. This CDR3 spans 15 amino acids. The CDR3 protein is CASSSDYRGTDTQYF. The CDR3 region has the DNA TGTGCCAGCTCCTCCGACTATCGGGGTACAGATACGCAGTATTTT. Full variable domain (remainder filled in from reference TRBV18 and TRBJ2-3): NAGVMQNPRHLVRRRGQEARLRCSPMKGHSHVYWYRQLPEEGLKFMVYLQKENIIDESGMPKERFSAEFPKEGPSILRIQQVVRGDSAAYFCASSSDYRGTDTQYFGPGTRLTVL.

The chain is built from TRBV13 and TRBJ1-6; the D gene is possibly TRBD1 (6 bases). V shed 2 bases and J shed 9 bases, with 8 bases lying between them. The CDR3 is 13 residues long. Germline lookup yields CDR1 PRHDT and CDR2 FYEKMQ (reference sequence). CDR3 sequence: CASSLQGISPLHF. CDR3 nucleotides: TGTGCCAGCAGCTTACAGGGGATTTCACCCCTCCACTTT.

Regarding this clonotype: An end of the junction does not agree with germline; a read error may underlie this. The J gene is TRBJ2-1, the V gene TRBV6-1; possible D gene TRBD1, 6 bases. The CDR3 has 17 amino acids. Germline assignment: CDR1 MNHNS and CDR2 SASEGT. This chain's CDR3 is CVSSALRETGAYNEQFF. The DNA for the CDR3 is TGTGTCAGCAGTGCTCTCAGGGAGACAGGTGCCTACAATGAGCAGTTCTTC.

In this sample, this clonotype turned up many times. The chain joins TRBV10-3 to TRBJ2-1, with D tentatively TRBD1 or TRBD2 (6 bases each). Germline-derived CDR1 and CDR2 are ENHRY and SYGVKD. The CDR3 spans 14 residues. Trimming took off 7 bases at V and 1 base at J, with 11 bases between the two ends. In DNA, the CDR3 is TGTGCCATCACCGAGGGGGGATCCTACAATGAGCAGTTCTTC. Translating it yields CAITEGGSYNEQFF.

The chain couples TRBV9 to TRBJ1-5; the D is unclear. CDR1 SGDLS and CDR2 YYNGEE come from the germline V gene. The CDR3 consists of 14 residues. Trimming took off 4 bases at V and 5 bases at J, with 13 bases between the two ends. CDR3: CASSPPGSDQPQHF. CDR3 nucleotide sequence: TGTGCCAGCAGCCCCCCGGGGTCAGATCAGCCCCAGCATTTT.

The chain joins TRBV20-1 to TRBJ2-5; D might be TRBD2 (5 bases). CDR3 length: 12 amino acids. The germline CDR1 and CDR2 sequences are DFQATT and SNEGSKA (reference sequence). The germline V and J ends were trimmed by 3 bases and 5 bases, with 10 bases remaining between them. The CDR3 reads CSASPKRETQYF. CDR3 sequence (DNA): TGCAGTGCTAGCCCCAAGCGGGAGACCCAGTACTTC.

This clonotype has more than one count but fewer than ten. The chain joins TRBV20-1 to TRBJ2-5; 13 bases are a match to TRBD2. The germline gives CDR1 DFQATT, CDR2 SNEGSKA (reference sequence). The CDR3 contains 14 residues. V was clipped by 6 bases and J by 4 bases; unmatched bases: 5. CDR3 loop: CSASGTSGAETQYF. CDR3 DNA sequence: TGCAGTGCCTCCGGGACTAGCGGGGCAGAGACCCAGTACTTC.

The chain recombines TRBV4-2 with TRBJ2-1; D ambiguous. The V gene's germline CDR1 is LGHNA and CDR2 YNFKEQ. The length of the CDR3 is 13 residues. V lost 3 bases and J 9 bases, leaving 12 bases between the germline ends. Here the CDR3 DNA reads TGTGCCAGCAGCCAGCCCGAGACCTTTGAGCAGTTCTTC. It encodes CASSQPETFEQFF.

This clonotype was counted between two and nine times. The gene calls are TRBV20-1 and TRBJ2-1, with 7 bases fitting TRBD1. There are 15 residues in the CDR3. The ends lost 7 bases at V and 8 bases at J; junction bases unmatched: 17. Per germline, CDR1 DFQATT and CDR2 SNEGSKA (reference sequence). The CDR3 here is CSDLEYRGLGDEQFF. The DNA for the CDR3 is TGCAGTGACCTTGAGTACAGGGGTTTAGGCGATGAGCAGTTCTTC.

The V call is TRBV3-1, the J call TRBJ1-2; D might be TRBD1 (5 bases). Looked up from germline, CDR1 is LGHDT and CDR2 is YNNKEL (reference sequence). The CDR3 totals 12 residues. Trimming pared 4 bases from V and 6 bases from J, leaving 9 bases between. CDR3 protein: CASSRGDNGYTF. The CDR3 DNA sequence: TGTGCCAGCAGCCGGGGGGATAATGGCTACACCTTC. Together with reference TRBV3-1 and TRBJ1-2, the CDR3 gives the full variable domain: DTAVSQTPKYLVTQMGNDKSIKCEQNLGHDTMYWYKQDSKKFLKIMFSYNNKELIINETVPNRFSPKSPDKAHLNLHINSLELGDSAVYFCASSRGDNGYTFGSGTRLTVV.

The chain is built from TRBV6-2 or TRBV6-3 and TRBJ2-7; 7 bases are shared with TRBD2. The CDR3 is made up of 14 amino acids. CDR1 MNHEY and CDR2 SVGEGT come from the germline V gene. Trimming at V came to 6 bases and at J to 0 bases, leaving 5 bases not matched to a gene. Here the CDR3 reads CASRSLADSYEQYF. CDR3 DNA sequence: TGTGCCAGCAGGTCCCTAGCGGACTCCTACGAGCAGTACTTC.

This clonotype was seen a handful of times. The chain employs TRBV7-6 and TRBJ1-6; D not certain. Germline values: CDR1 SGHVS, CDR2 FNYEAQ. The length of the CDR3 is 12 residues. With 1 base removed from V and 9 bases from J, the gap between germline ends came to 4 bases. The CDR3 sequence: CASSLERSPLHF. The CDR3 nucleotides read TGTGCCAGCAGCTTAGAACGTTCACCCCTCCACTTT.

The CDR3 sequence: CASRVLDRDEKLFF. CDR3 bases: TGCGCCAGCAGGGTGCTGGACAGAGATGAAAAACTGTTTTTT. The chain recombines TRBV5-1 with TRBJ1-4, with TRBD1 as a possible D gene (6 bases). Deletions cut 5 bases from V and 6 bases from J, with 14 bases between. Germline CDR1 is SGHRS and CDR2 is YFSETQ. The length of the CDR3 is 14 residues. The variable domain in full, with the rest retrieved from reference TRBV5-1 and TRBJ1-4, is KAGVTQTPRYLIKTRGQQVTLSCSPISGHRSVSWYQQTPGQGLQFLFEYFSETQRNKGNFPGRFSGRQFSNSRSEMNVSTLELGDSALYLCASRVLDRDEKLFFGSGTQLSVL.

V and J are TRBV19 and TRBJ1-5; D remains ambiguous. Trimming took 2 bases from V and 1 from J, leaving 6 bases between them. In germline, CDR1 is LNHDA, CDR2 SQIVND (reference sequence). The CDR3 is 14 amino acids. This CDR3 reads CASSIKNSNQPQHF. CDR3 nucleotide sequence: TGTGCCAGTAGTATAAAAAACAGCAATCAGCCCCAGCATTTT.

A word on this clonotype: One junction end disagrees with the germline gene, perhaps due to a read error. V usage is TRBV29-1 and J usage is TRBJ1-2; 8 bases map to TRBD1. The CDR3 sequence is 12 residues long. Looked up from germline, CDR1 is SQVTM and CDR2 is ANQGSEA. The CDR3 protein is CSYRDRWPGYTF. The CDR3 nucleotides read TGCAGTTACAGGGACAGGTGGCCCGGCTATACCTTC.

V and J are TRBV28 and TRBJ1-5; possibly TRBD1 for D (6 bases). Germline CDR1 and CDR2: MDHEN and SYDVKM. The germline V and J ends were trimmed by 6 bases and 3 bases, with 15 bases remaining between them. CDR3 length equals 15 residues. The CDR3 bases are TGTGCCAGCAGGTCGGACAGCTCCTCCAATCAGCCCCAGCATTTT. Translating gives CASRSDSSSNQPQHF.

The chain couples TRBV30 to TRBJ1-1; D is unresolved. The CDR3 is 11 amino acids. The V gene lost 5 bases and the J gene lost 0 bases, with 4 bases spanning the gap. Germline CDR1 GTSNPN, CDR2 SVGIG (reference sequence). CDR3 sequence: CAWGMNTEAFF. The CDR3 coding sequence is TGTGCCTGGGGGATGAACACTGAAGCTTTCTTT. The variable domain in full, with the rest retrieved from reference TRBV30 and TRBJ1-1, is SQTIHQWPATLVQPVGSPLSLECTVEGTSNPNLYWYRQAAGRGLQLLFYSVGIGQISSEVPQNLSASRPQDRQFILSSKKLLLSDSGFYLCAWGMNTEAFFGQGTRLTVV.